The 21 T cell receptor beta chains below all came from one sample that was sequenced in a study of radiotherapy plus CTLA-4 blockade in lung cancer. This table comes from immunoSEQ multiplex PCR, and its TCRdb copy is limited to in-frame clones, with some not included. The table includes roughly 45,000 clones, roughly two thirds detected once. The starting material was peripheral blood, obtained from a patient treated with radiotherapy plus ipilimumab. These receptor sequences come from a human donor with non-small cell lung cancer who had a partial response to radiotherapy plus ipilimumab.

The gene calls are TRBV5-1 and TRBJ2-7, with D possibly TRBD1 on 6 matching bases. V lost 7 bases and J 2 bases, leaving 16 bases between the germline ends. The germline gives CDR1 SGHRS, CDR2 YFSETQ. This CDR3 region has 14 residues. The CDR3 sequence: CASAVRTETYEQYF. Written as DNA, the CDR3 is TGCGCCAGCGCAGTAAGGACAGAAACCTACGAGCAGTACTTC.

The chain employs TRBV7-9 and TRBJ1-1; D not certain. CDR3 size: 12 residues. V was clipped by 5 bases and J by 9 bases, with 13 bases between them. Looked up from germline, CDR1 is SEHNR and CDR2 is FQNEAQ (reference sequence). The CDR3 spells CASSHKGGKAFF. The CDR3 coding sequence is TGTGCCAGCAGCCATAAAGGAGGTAAAGCTTTCTTT.

The chain has TRBV5-1 and TRBJ2-2; TRBD2 aligns across 7 bases. The germline CDR1 and CDR2 sequences are SGHRS and YFSETQ. V lost 5 bases and J lost 4; bases outside the gene matches: 5. The CDR3 spans 14 residues. The CDR3 protein is CASRGGSGTGELFF. DNA of the CDR3: TGCGCCAGCAGGGGCGGGAGCGGCACCGGGGAGCTGTTTTTT.

This chain joins TRBV5-1 and TRBJ1-2; D is uncertain. Trimming took 0 bases from V and 3 from J, leaving 12 bases between them. The V gene's germline CDR1 is SGHRS and CDR2 YFSETQ. The CDR3 has 15 amino acids. DNA for the CDR3: TGCGCCAGCAGCTTGGATTCTGGAGGAGACTATGGCTACACCTTC. Protein product: CASSLDSGGDYGYTF.

This chain joins TRBV7-3 and TRBJ2-3, with 9 positions matching TRBD1. The CDR3 is 15 residues long. CDR1 SGHTA and CDR2 FQGTGA come from the germline V gene. V lost 4 bases to trimming and J lost 2 bases; unmatched junction nucleotides: 4. CDR3 sequence: CASSSGTGTTDTQYF. For the CDR3, the DNA is TGTGCCAGCAGCTCCGGGACAGGGACCACAGATACGCAGTATTTT.

The V and J genes are TRBV6-1 and TRBJ2-7, with a tentative D call TRBD1 (6 bases). CDR1 and CDR2 (germline): MNHNS, SASEGT. Trimming pared 4 bases from V and 7 bases from J, leaving 14 bases between. The CDR3 is 13 residues long. The CDR3 DNA follows: TGTGCCAGCAGTGTGTCCGGGACATATGAGCAGTACTTC. Residues: CASSVSGTYEQYF.

The CDR3 DNA reads TGCGCCAGCAGCTTGGATATACAAGAGACCCAGTACTTC. This sequence encodes CASSLDIQETQYF. The genes are TRBV5-1 and TRBJ2-5; no definite D call. The CDR3 runs 13 residues. The germline V gene has CDR1 SGHRS and CDR2 YFSETQ. Deletions cut 0 bases from V and 2 bases from J, with 5 bases between.

The V gene is TRBV15, the J gene TRBJ2-5, with D possibly matching TRBD1 (6 bases). The J call could be wrong; TRBJ2-7 is a better fit for the DNA end. The germline gives CDR1 LNHNV, CDR2 YYDKDF (reference sequence). The CDR3 runs 13 residues. Here the CDR3 reads CATSNGQSYEQYF. In nucleotides, the CDR3 is TGTGCCACCAGCAATGGACAGTCCTACGAGCAGTACTTC.

The chain couples TRBV14 to TRBJ1-1, with D possibly matching TRBD1 (6 bases). CDR3 length: 15 amino acids. The germline V gene encodes CDR1 SGHDN and CDR2 FVKESK. The ends were cut back, 4 bases at V and 1 base at J, with 13 bases in the middle. CDR3 in amino acids: CASSPSGGSNTEAFF. DNA for the CDR3: TGTGCCAGCAGCCCCTCGGGGGGCTCGAACACTGAAGCTTTCTTT.

This chain joins TRBV29-1 and TRBJ2-1, with 8 bases fitting TRBD1. V shed 4 bases and J 8 bases; nucleotides not matched to a gene: 13. CDR3 length: 15 amino acids. Germline lookup yields CDR1 SQVTM and CDR2 ANQGSEA. CDR3 sequence (DNA): TGCAGCGTTGGCCCCAGGACAGGGATCGGGTATGAGCAGTTCTTC. Translated, it gives CSVGPRTGIGYEQFF.

V and J are TRBV6-1 and TRBJ1-5; 7 bases fit TRBD1. This CDR3 is built from 15 residues. Germline V gene sequence: CDR1 MNHNS, CDR2 SASEGT. Trimming at V came to 6 bases and at J to 1 base, leaving 6 bases not matched to a gene. The CDR3 loop reads CASSPQGTSNQPQHF. The CDR3 DNA follows: TGTGCCAGCAGCCCACAGGGGACCAGCAATCAGCCCCAGCATTTT.

The genes are TRBV9 and TRBJ2-7; a possible D gene is TRBD1 (5 bases). CDR3 size: 14 residues. Germline-derived CDR1 and CDR2 are SGDLS and YYNGEE. With 4 bases removed from V and 2 bases from J, the gap between germline ends came to 13 bases. Written as DNA, the CDR3 is TGTGCCAGCAGCTTCAGAGAAGGGGCCTACGAGCAGTACTTC. It is translated as CASSFREGAYEQYF.

The chain recombines TRBV2 with TRBJ2-7; D is uncertain. CDR1 is SNHLY, CDR2 FYNNEI, per germline. This CDR3 comprises 14 residues. V was trimmed by 3 bases and J by 0 bases, leaving 9 bases between them. CDR3 sequence reads: CASSDQQNSYEQYF. CDR3 bases: TGTGCCAGCAGTGACCAACAGAACTCCTACGAGCAGTACTTC.

This clone appeared a single time. The chain carries TRBV11-2 and TRBJ2-5; 9 nucleotides align to TRBD2. Germline loops: CDR1 SGHAT, CDR2 FQNNGV. J gave up 5 bases and V 2 bases, and 9 bases lay outside the gene matches. The CDR3 covers 16 residues. CDR3 DNA sequence: TGTGCCAGCAGCTTAAACCTCGGACTAGCGCTGGAGACCCAGTACTTC. Protein product: CASSLNLGLALETQYF.

This chain uses TRBV7-9 with TRBJ1-2; possible D gene TRBD1, 6 bases. Germline CDR1 reads SEHNR; CDR2 reads FQNEAQ (reference sequence). This CDR3 has 15 amino acids. V was pared by 5 bases and J by 5 bases, with 18 bases between. DNA of the CDR3: TGTGCCAGCAGCGCGGACAGTAGGTTGGATTATGGCTACACCTTC. This sequence encodes CASSADSRLDYGYTF.

The chain recombines TRBV18 with TRBJ2-7; no reliable D call. CDR1 and CDR2 from the germline V gene are KGHSH and LQKENI. The germline V and J ends were trimmed by 3 bases and 1 base, with 10 bases remaining between them. CDR3 length equals 14 residues. DNA for the CDR3: TGTGCCAGCTCACCGAGATCCCGGTCCTACGAGCAGTACTTC. The encoded protein is CASSPRSRSYEQYF.

The chain combines TRBV5-6 with TRBJ1-2; a possible D gene is TRBD1 (5 bases). Germline V lookup: CDR1 SGHDT, CDR2 YYEEEE. CDR3 size: 13 residues. The germline V and J ends were trimmed by 3 bases and 2 bases, with 8 bases remaining between them. Written as DNA, the CDR3 is TGTGCCAGCAGCTCCCAGGGAAACTATGGCTACACCTTC. This translates into CASSSQGNYGYTF.

This clone was counted only a few times. The chain carries TRBV7-9 and TRBJ2-6; D might be TRBD1 (6 bases). CDR3 length: 13 residues. The V end lost 6 bases, the J end lost 7 bases, and 10 bases lay between the germline ends. Germline values: CDR1 SEHNR, CDR2 FQNEAQ (reference sequence). CDR3 nucleotides: TGTGCCAGCAGGGCAGGGACAGCCAACGTCCTGACTTTC. Protein sequence: CASRAGTANVLTF.

The V call is TRBV27, the J call TRBJ2-7, with D perhaps TRBD1 (6 bases). Germline V gives CDR1 MNHEY, CDR2 SMNVEV (reference sequence). The V end lost 2 bases, the J end lost 6 bases, and 11 bases lay between the germline ends. The CDR3 loop spans 13 amino acids. In DNA, the CDR3 is TGTGCCAGCAGTTTAGCGGACAGTACCGAGCAGTACTTC. Translated, it gives CASSLADSTEQYF.

This sequence joins TRBV5-4 and TRBJ2-5, with 8 bases that match TRBD2. The CDR3 is 14 amino acids. CDR1 is SGHNT, CDR2 YYREEE, per germline (reference sequence). J gave up 5 bases and V 4 bases, and 7 bases lay outside the gene matches. The CDR3 DNA reads as TGTGCCAGCAGCCGTGTAGCGGGGACGGAGACCCAGTACTTC. It translates to CASSRVAGTETQYF. Variable domain in full (rest from reference TRBV5-4 and TRBJ2-5): ETGVTQSPTHLIKTRGQQVTLRCSSQSGHNTVSWYQQALGQGPQFIFQYYREEENGRGNFPPRFSGLQFPNYSSELNVNALELDDSALYLCASSRVAGTETQYFGPGTRLLVL.

This chain joins TRBV7-9 and TRBJ2-5; 10 bases fit TRBD1. J lost 2 bases, V lost 1 base, and 4 bases had no gene match. Germline loops: CDR1 SEHNR, CDR2 FQNEAQ (reference sequence). The CDR3 sequence is 16 residues long. CDR3 residues: CASSLDQGQGQETQYF. CDR3 sequence (DNA): TGTGCCAGCAGCTTAGACCAGGGACAGGGGCAAGAGACCCAGTACTTC.